The T cell receptor beta chain under discussion was sequenced for a study of blood T cell repertoires in COVID-19. Study information: Sample material is recorded as cDNA or gDNA derived from T cells, B-cell-depleted T cells, or PBMCs.

Clones were sequenced by immunoSEQ multiplex PCR, and TCRdb holds only the in-frame ones, with some missing. This sample carries more than 350,000 clones, more than 80% of them seen once, and the ten largest clones take around 3%. The CDR3 is 19 amino acids. V shed 3 bases and J 2 bases; nucleotides not matched to a gene: 10. Germline V lookup: CDR1 SEHNR, CDR2 FQNEAQ (reference sequence). The chain joins TRBV7-9 to TRBJ2-1, with 13 bases matching TRBD2. The sample comprised peripheral blood. This TCR was recovered from a woman aged 30 to 39 with COVID-19, enrolled during active disease. The CDR3 DNA sequence: TGTGCCAGCAGCTTTCCCCGGACTAGCGGGGGCCACACCTACAATGAGCAGTTCTTC. The encoded protein is CASSFPRTSGGHTYNEQFF. Combining the CDR3 with reference TRBV7-9 and TRBJ2-1 gives the whole variable domain DTGVSQNPRHKITKRGQNVTFRCDPISEHNRLYWYRQTLGQGPEFLTYFQNEAQLEKSRLLSDRFSAERPKGSFSTLEIQRTEQGDSAMYLCASSFPRTSGGHTYNEQFFGPGTRLTVL.